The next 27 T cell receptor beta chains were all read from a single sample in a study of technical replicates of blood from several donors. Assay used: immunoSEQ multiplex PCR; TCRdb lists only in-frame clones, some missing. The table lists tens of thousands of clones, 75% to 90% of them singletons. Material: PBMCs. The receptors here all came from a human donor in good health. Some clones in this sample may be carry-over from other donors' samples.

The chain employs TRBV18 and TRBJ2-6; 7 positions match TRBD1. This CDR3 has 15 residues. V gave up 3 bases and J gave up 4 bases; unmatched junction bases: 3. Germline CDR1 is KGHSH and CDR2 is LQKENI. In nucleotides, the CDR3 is TGTGCCAGCTCACCTACAGGGGTGGGGGCCAACGTCCTGACTTTC. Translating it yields CASSPTGVGANVLTF.

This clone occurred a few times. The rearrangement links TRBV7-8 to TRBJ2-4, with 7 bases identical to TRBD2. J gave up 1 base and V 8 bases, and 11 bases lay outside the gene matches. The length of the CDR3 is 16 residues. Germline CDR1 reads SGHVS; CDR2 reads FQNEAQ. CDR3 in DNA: TGTGCCAGCTCCCCGGGGAGGGGTTCGGCCAAAAACATTCAGTACTTC. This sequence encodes CASSPGRGSAKNIQYF. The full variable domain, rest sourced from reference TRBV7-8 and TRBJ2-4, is GAGVSQSPRYKVAKRGQDVALRCDPISGHVSLFWYQQALGQGPEFLTYFQNEAQLDKSGLPSDRFFAERPEGSVSTLKIQRTQQEDSAVYLCASSPGRGSAKNIQYFGAGTRLSVL.

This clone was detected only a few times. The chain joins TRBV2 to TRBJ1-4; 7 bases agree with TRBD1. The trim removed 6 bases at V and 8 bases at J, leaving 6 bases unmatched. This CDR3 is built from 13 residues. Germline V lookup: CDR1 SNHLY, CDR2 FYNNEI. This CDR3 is CASRGQSEEKLFF. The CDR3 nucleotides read TGTGCCAGCAGGGGACAGTCGGAAGAAAAACTGTTTTTT.

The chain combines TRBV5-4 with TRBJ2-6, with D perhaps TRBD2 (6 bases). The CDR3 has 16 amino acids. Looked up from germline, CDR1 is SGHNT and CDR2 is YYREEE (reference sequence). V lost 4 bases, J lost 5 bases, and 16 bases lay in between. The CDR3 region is CASSLFVRGRANVLTF. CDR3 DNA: TGTGCCAGCAGCCTGTTTGTGCGGGGAAGGGCCAACGTCCTGACTTTC.

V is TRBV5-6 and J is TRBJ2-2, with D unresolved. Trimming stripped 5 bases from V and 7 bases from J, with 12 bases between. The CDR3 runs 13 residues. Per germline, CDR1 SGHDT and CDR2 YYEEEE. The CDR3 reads CASRSGWRGELFF. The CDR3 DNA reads TGTGCCAGCAGATCGGGTTGGCGCGGGGAGCTGTTTTTT.

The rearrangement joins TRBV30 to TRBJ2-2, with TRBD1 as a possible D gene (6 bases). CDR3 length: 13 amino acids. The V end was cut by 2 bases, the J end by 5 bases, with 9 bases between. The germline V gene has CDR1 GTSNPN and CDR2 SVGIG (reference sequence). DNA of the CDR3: TGTGCCTGGAGTAATGGACAGACCGGGGAGCTGTTTTTT. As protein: CAWSNGQTGELFF.

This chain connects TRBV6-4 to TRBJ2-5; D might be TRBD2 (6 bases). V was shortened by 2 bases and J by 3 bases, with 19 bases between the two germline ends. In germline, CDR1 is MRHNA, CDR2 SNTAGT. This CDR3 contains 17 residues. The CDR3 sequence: CASSDPYMEGRKETQYF. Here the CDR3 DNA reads TGTGCCAGCAGTGACCCCTATATGGAGGGACGGAAAGAGACCCAGTACTTC.

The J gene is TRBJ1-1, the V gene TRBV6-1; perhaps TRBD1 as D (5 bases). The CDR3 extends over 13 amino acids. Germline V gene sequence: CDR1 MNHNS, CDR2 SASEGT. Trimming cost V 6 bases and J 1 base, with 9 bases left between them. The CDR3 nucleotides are TGTGCCAGCAGAACTGGGGCGAACACTGAAGCTTTCTTT. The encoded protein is CASRTGANTEAFF.

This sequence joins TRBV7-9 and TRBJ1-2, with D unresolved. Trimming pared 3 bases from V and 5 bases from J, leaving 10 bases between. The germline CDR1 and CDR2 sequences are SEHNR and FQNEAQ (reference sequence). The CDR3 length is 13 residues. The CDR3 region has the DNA TGTGCCAGCAGCTTCGCCCAGGAATATGGCTACACCTTC. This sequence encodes CASSFAQEYGYTF.

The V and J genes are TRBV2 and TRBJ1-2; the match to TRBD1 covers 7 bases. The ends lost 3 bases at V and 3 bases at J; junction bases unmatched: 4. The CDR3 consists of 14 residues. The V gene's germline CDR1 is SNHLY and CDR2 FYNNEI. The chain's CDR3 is CASSETGSHYGYTF. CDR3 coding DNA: TGTGCCAGCAGTGAGACAGGGTCCCACTATGGCTACACCTTC.

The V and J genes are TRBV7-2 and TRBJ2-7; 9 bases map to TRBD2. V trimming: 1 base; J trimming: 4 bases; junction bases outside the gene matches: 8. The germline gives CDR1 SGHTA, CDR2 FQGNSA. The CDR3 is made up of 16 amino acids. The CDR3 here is CASSLGLAGSGYEQYF. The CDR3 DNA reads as TGTGCCAGCAGCTTAGGCCTAGCGGGGAGTGGGTACGAGCAGTACTTC.

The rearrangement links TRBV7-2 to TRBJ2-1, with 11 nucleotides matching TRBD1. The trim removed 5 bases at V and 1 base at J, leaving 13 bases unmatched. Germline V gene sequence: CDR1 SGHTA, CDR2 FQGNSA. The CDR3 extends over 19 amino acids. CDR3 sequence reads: CASSRWTGGVGTSYNEQFF. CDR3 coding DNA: TGTGCCAGCAGCCGCTGGACAGGGGGCGTTGGGACTTCCTACAATGAGCAGTTCTTC.

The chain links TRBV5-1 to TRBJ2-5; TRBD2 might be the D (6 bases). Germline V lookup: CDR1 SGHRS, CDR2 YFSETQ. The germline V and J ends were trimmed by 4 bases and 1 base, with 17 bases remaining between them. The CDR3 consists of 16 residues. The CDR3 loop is CASSHSLLAGQETQYF. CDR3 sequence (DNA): TGCGCCAGCAGCCATTCCCTACTAGCAGGCCAAGAGACCCAGTACTTC.

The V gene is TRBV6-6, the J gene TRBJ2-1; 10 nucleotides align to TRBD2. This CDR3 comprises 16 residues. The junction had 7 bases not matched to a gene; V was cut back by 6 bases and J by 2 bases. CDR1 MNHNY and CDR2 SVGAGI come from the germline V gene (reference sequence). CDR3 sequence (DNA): TGTGCCAGCAGGGATAGAGCGGGAGGGACCTACAATGAGCAGTTCTTC. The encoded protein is CASRDRAGGTYNEQFF.

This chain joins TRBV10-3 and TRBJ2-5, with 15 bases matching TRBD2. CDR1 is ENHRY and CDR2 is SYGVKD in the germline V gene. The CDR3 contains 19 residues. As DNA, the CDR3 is TGTGCTTCCATGATGGGTTTGGGGACTAGCGGGGGGTCCCAAGAGACCCAGTACTTC. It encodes CASMMGLGTSGGSQETQYF.

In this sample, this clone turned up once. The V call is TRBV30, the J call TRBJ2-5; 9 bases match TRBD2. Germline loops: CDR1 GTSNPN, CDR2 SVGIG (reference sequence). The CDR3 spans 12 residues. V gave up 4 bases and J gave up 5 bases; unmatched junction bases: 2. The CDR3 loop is CAWTSGIETQYF. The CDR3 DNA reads TGTGCCTGGACTAGCGGGATCGAGACCCAGTACTTC.

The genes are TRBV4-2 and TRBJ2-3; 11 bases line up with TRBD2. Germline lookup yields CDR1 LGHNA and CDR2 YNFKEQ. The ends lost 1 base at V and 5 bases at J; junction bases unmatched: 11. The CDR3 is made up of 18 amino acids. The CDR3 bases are TGTGCCAGCAGCCAAGGGGTGGTAGGGCTAGCGGGGGGAGATACGCAGTATTTT. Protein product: CASSQGVVGLAGGDTQYF.

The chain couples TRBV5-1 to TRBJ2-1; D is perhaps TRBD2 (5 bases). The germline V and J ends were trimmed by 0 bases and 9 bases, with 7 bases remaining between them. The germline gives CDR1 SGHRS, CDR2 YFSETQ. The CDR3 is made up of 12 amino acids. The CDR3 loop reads CASSLVAGEQFF. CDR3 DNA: TGCGCCAGCAGCTTGGTTGCGGGTGAGCAGTTCTTC.

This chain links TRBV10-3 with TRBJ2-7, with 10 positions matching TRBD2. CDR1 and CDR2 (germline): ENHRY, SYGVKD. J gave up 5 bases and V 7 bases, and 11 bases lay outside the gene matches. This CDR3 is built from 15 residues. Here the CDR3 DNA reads TGTGCCATCATTAGAACCGGGACTAGCGTAGACGAGCAGTACTTC. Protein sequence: CAIIRTGTSVDEQYF.

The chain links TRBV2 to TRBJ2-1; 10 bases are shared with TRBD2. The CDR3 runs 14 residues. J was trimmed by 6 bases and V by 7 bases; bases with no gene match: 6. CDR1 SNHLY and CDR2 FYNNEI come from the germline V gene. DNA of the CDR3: TGTGCCAGCACAACAGCGGGGGGGGTCAATGAGCAGTTCTTC. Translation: CASTTAGGVNEQFF.

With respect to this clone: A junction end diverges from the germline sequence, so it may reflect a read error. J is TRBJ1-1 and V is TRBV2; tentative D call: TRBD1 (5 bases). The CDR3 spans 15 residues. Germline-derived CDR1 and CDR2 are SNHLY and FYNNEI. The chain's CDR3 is CASGAGFPLNAEAFF. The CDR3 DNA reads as TGTGCCAGCGGGGCAGGGTTCCCTCTGAACGCTGAAGCTTTCTTT.

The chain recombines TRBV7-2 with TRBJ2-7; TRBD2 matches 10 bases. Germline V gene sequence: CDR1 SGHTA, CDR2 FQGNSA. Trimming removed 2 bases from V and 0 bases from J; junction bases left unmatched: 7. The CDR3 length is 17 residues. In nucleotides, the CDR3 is TGTGCCAGCAGCTTATATTGGACTAGCGGTTTCTCCTACGAGCAGTACTTC. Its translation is CASSLYWTSGFSYEQYF.

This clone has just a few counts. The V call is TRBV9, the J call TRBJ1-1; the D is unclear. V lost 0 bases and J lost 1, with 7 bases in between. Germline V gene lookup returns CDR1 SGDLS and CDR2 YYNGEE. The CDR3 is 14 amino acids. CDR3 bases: TGTGCCAGCAGCGTAGCAGAGGGGAACACTGAAGCTTTCTTT. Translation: CASSVAEGNTEAFF.

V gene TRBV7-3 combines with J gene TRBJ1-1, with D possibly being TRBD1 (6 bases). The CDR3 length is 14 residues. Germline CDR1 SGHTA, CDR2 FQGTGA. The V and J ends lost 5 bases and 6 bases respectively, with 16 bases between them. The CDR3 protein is CASSVGAGYAEAFF. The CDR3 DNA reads TGTGCCAGCAGCGTGGGGGCAGGTTACGCTGAAGCTTTCTTT.

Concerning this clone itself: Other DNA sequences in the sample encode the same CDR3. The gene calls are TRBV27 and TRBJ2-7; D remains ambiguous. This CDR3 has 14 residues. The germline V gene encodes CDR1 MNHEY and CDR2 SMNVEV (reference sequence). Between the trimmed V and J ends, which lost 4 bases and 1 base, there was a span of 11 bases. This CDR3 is CASSSSLYSYEQYF. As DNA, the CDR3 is TGTGCCAGCAGTTCGTCCTTGTATTCCTACGAGCAGTACTTC.

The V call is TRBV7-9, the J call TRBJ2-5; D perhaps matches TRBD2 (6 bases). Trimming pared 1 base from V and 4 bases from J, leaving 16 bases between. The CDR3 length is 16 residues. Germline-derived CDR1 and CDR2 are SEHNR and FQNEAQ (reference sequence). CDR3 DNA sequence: TGTGCCAGCAGCTTAGGTAGGCGGGACGTACGAGAGACCCAGTACTTC. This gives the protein CASSLGRRDVRETQYF.

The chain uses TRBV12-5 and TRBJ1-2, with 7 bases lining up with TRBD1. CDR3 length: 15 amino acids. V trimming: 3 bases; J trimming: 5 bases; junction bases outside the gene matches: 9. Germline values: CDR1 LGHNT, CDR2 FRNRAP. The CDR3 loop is CASGFDSSRGYGYTF. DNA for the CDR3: TGTGCTAGTGGTTTCGATTCTTCCAGGGGGTATGGCTACACCTTC.